This TCR beta chain appears in the sequencing data of a study of T cells in Graves' hyperthyroidism and ophthalmopathy. This clonotype came up many times. Its antigen is still unknown. Amplified TCR beta CDR3 regions derived from RNA transcripts. HTBI primers drove first-round RT-PCR of the TCR CDR3. One entry per CDR3 protein results from TCRdb running MiXCR on the multiplex PCR reads. Counted here are approximately 870,000 distinct CDR3 sequences, around 38% occurring once; the ten biggest clones make up 7.5% to 9.5%. Study-wide points: Most thyroid-expanded clonotypes above 0.001 were also found in blood. A median roughly 6.6 months before onset, the model predicted ophthalmopathy.

Those with hyperthyroidism were 18 to 65 years old, newly diagnosed, and ill for under 2 months. Those patients with uncontrolled infection, other autoimmune disease, pregnancy or lactation were excluded. Trimming at V came to 7 bases and at J to 4 bases, leaving 7 bases not matched to a gene. The germline gives CDR1 SQVTM, CDR2 ANQGSEA. This CDR3 comprises 12 residues. The source is a man between 18 and 29 years old with Graves' hyperthyroidism. The gene calls are TRBV29-1 and TRBJ2-7, with 7 bases matching TRBD1. Sequencing used blood. CDR3 bases: TGCAGCGGAACAGGGGAAGGATACGAGCAGTACTTC. This encodes CSGTGEGYEQYF.